One and the same sample provided the 8 T cell receptor beta chains below, sequenced in a study of blood T cell repertoires in COVID-19. The table came from immunoSEQ multiplex PCR; TCRdb's copy has only in-frame clones and leaves some out. The sample contains around 170,000 clones, less than 85% of which appear only once. The specimen sequenced was peripheral blood. Receptor source: a woman older than 75 with acute or convalescent COVID-19.

The chain combines TRBV19 with TRBJ2-2; the match to TRBD1 covers 8 bases. Trimming at V came to 10 bases and at J to 0 bases, leaving 4 bases not matched to a gene. The CDR3 is 14 residues long. The germline gives CDR1 LNHDA, CDR2 SQIVND (reference sequence). The CDR3 is CATQDRANTGELFF. The CDR3 DNA sequence: TGTGCCACCCAGGACAGGGCGAACACCGGGGAGCTGTTTTTT.

A single count supports this clone. The chain is built from TRBV4-2 and TRBJ2-1, with a weak D call TRBD2 (6 bases). The V gene's germline CDR1 is LGHNA and CDR2 YNFKEQ. This CDR3 is built from 16 residues. V lost 4 bases to trimming and J lost 6 bases, with 19 bases between them. The CDR3 spells CASSRLSGRSINEQFF. In nucleotides, the CDR3 is TGTGCCAGCAGCCGTCTTAGTGGGAGGTCTATCAATGAGCAGTTCTTC.

V gene TRBV19 combines with J gene TRBJ1-2; no definite D call. The CDR3 spans 14 residues. CDR1 LNHDA and CDR2 SQIVND come from the germline V gene (reference sequence). Trimming left V 7 bases short and J 4 bases short, with 16 bases between. The CDR3 nucleotides read TGTGCCAGTACCCCAGCCAGGTACTCCTATGGCTACACCTTC. Its translation is CASTPARYSYGYTF.

V and J are TRBV6-1 and TRBJ2-7; D is unresolved. Trimming stripped 2 bases from V and 1 base from J, with 9 bases between. The CDR3 length is 14 residues. Germline V gene sequence: CDR1 MNHNS, CDR2 SASEGT. CDR3 sequence: CASSETPSSYEQYF. In nucleotides, the CDR3 is TGTGCCAGCAGTGAAACTCCCTCTTCCTACGAGCAGTACTTC.

This sequence joins TRBV4-1 and TRBJ2-6; D is perhaps TRBD1 (6 bases). Between the trimmed V and J ends, which lost 2 bases and 1 base, there was a span of 9 bases. This CDR3 is 16 amino acids long. CDR1 and CDR2 (germline): MGHRA, YSYEKL. As DNA, the CDR3 is TGCGCCAGCAGCCAACCCGGGACATCTGGGGCCAACGTCCTGACTTTC. This gives the protein CASSQPGTSGANVLTF.

This clone was seen more than once but under ten times. The chain is built from TRBV27 and TRBJ1-6, with 7 bases matching TRBD1. The germline V gene encodes CDR1 MNHEY and CDR2 SMNVEV (reference sequence). V was clipped by 5 bases and J by 6 bases; unmatched bases: 10. There are 16 residues in the CDR3. The CDR3 protein is CASSPTGTALNSPLHF. DNA for the CDR3: TGTGCCAGCAGTCCGACCGGGACAGCGCTTAATTCACCCCTCCACTTT.

The chain recombines TRBV18 with TRBJ2-3; D is undetermined. Germline V lookup: CDR1 KGHSH, CDR2 LQKENI. This CDR3 has 14 amino acids. Trimming took 3 bases from V and 2 from J, leaving 9 bases between them. CDR3 DNA sequence: TGTGCCAGCTCACCCATTCGAGACACAGATACGCAGTATTTT. Protein sequence: CASSPIRDTDTQYF.

This sequence joins TRBV27 and TRBJ2-2; D is uncertain. The CDR3 is 14 amino acids. Trimming pared 3 bases from V and 1 base from J, leaving 6 bases between. Per the germline V gene, CDR1 is MNHEY and CDR2 is SMNVEV (reference sequence). This CDR3 reads CASSFGGNTGELFF. CDR3 sequence (DNA): TGTGCCAGCAGTTTCGGCGGGAACACCGGGGAGCTGTTTTTT.